This TCR beta chain was identified in a study of blood T cell repertoires in COVID-19. About the research overall: Samples of COVID-19 (acute and convalescent) were obtained from the United States, Italy and Spain. Sources were T cells, B-cell-depleted T cells, or PBMCs; the material itself was cDNA or gDNA.

How the authors handled the data: Estimates of nucleated cell counts were drawn from the amplification of reference gene primers. The repertoire was sequenced with immunoSEQ multiplex PCR; TCRdb's copy has only in-frame clones and lacks some. The DNA was the basis for D and trimming; V, J and clone size are from that table. The sample has some 670,000 clones, about nine tenths seen once. The trim removed 2 bases at V and 5 bases at J, leaving 4 bases unmatched. Germline-derived CDR1 and CDR2 are SGHTA and FQGNSA. CDR3 length equals 15 residues. This sequence was found in a woman between 18 and 29 years old with acute or convalescent COVID-19. The sample was peripheral blood. The chain employs TRBV7-2 and TRBJ1-5; TRBD1 aligns across 9 bases. CDR3 DNA: TGTGCCAGCAGCTTACTGGGACAGGGTCATCAGCCCCAGCATTTT. Translated, it gives CASSLLGQGHQPQHF.